These 9 T cell receptor delta chains originate from one sample sequenced in a study of Vδ1+ human thymocytes. Study-level findings and limits: Highly polyclonal TRG and TRD repertoires with Gaussian CDR3 length distributions appeared in thymus.

These receptors lack a known antigen. RNA was extracted from the cells and then reverse transcribed. Pooled V-gene forward primers with one constant-region reverse primer generated the CDR3 amplicons by multiplex PCR. TCRdb repeated clone calling on the multiplex PCR reads with CATT. The profile shows about 75,000 delta-chain clones, about 30% of them singletons. Material: Vdelta1+ gamma-delta thymocytes from the thymus. Subset given: FACS-sorted CD3+ TCRalphabeta- TCRVdelta1+ TCRVdelta2- thymocytes. The source is a boy in the first two years of life who had congenital heart surgery.

The V call is TRDV1, the J call TRDJ1, with D perhaps given as TRDD2 or TRDD3 (5 bases each). Germline V gene data show CDR1 as TSWWSYY and CDR2 as QGS. The CDR3 contains 19 residues. The ends were cut back, 1 base at V and 3 bases at J, with 24 bases in the middle. The chain's CDR3 is CALGEPFPAPVRDPDKLIF. The CDR3 DNA sequence: TGTGCTCTTGGGGAACCCTTTCCTGCTCCCGTTAGGGATCCCGATAAACTCATCTTT.

This clone has more than one count but fewer than ten. The chain is built from TRDV1 and TRDJ1; D gene unclear. Per the germline V gene, CDR1 is TSWWSYY and CDR2 is QGS. The V end lost 1 base, the J end lost 1 base, and 7 bases lay between the germline ends. This CDR3 has 14 residues. The CDR3 nucleotides read TGTGCTCTTGGGGAACGTCGATGCACCGATAAACTCATCTTT. Translating gives CALGERRCTDKLIF.

A single count supports this clone. An end of the junction does not agree with germline; a read error may underlie this. The V gene is TRDV1, the J gene TRDJ1, with a weak D call TRDD3 (5 bases). CDR1 is TSWWSYY, CDR2 QGS, per germline. The CDR3 has 14 residues. CDR3 sequence reads: CALGELWVTDQLIF. In nucleotides, the CDR3 is TGTGCTCTTGGGGAACTCTGGGTCACCGATCAACTCATCTTT.

In this sample, this clone turned up a few times. The rearrangement joins TRDV1 to TRDJ1; TRDD2 is a possible D gene (5 bases). Germline CDR1 and CDR2: TSWWSYY and QGS. The ends were cut back, 2 bases at V and 4 bases at J, with 29 bases in the middle. This CDR3 is 20 amino acids long. The chain's CDR3 is CALGEVWDFPSYRVYDKLIF. The CDR3 bases are TGTGCTCTTGGGGAAGTTTGGGACTTCCCATCCTATCGGGTGTACGATAAACTCATCTTT.

This clone was found a few times. The chain uses TRDV1 and TRDJ1, with TRDD3 identical over 7 bases. CDR3 size: 22 residues. The junction had 29 bases not matched to a gene; V was cut back by 4 bases and J by 3 bases. The germline CDR1 and CDR2 sequences are TSWWSYY and QGS. The CDR3 reads CALGGTNTYISAWGLKADKLIF. The CDR3 DNA reads TGTGCTCTTGGGGGAACTAACACCTACATTTCCGCCTGGGGGTTGAAGGCCGATAAACTCATCTTT.

This clone was observed a handful of times. V is TRDV1 and J is TRDJ1; D possibly corresponds to TRDD3 (6 bases). CDR1 is TSWWSYY, CDR2 QGS, per germline. The CDR3 consists of 18 residues. The germline V and J ends were trimmed by 5 bases and 0 bases, with 22 bases remaining between them. CDR3: CALGLLRYGGTNTDKLIF. For the CDR3, the DNA is TGTGCTCTTGGGCTTCTACGATACGGGGGGACAAACACCGATAAACTCATCTTT.

With respect to this clone: Possible read error: a much larger clone is one base away. J is TRDJ1 and V is TRDV2; 10 bases align to TRDD3. CDR3 length: 18 amino acids. V dropped 5 bases and J dropped 3; count of bases not matched to a gene: 17. The germline CDR1 and CDR2 sequences are GEAIGNYY and EKD. The CDR3 reads CACAFGGRTGGSADKLIF. DNA of the CDR3: TGTGCCTGTGCCTTCGGGGGACGTACTGGGGGATCCGCCGATAAACTCATCTTT.

This chain uses TRDV1 with TRDJ1; 10 positions match TRDD3. V lost 7 bases and J lost 4; bases outside the gene matches: 27. The CDR3 is made up of 21 amino acids. Germline CDR1 and CDR2: TSWWSYY and QGS. CDR3 residues: CALAPTPASYNWGIQVDKLIF. In DNA form, the CDR3 reads TGTGCTCTTGCCCCAACGCCGGCTTCCTACAATTGGGGGATACAGGTCGATAAACTCATCTTT.

Only a few counts were recorded for this clone. The chain recombines TRDV1 with TRDJ1; 13 bases agree with TRDD3. This CDR3 is built from 27 residues. After removal of 5 bases from V and 0 bases from J, the junction contained 36 bases not matched to a gene. Germline V gene data show CDR1 as TSWWSYY and CDR2 as QGS. The CDR3 loop reads CALGYPNNPIYPTFRLGDTLHTDKLIF. CDR3 DNA sequence: TGTGCTCTTGGGTACCCTAATAATCCAATCTATCCTACGTTCCGACTGGGGGATACGCTCCACACCGATAAACTCATCTTT.